Given below is one T cell receptor (beta chain) in context. The antigen is undetermined. The sample is drawn from a study of identical twins. Overall study findings and caveats: Compared with models, monozygotic twins showed more out-of-frame TCR alpha sharing.

Unique molecular identifiers were present on cDNA, and template switching added a universal primer site. TCRdb fed the 5' RACE reads into MiXCR, producing one record per CDR3 protein. The sample holds 1.5 million to 2 million distinct CDR3 sequences, under 35% seen once. Trimming removed 6 bases from V and 3 bases from J, with 15 bases in between. This CDR3 spans 15 amino acids. From germline, CDR1 is LNHDA and CDR2 SQIVND (reference sequence). The receptor was isolated from a newborn girl in good health. This chain links TRBV19 with TRBJ1-5; TRBD1 might be the D (6 bases). Sample: cord blood. The CDR3 protein is CASRRGQFFNQPQHF. DNA of the CDR3: TGTGCCAGTAGGAGAGGACAGTTCTTCAATCAGCCCCAGCATTTT.